Listed here are 20 T cell receptor beta chains from one sample, sequenced in a study of OX40 agonist ivuxolimab in advanced cancers. The repertoire was sequenced with immunoSEQ multiplex PCR; TCRdb's copy has only in-frame clones and lacks some. This sample has some 59,000 clones; around 93% occur once, and the top ten carry over 7.5%. Here the sequenced sample was CD4+ or CD8+ T cells sorted from blood, taken in a trial of the OX40 agonist ivuxolimab. Source of these receptors: an adult with an advanced solid tumor such as melanoma, head and neck, liver or kidney cancer.

The chain couples TRBV7-6 to TRBJ2-7; D is unresolved. The CDR3 spans 12 residues. The germline gives CDR1 SGHVS, CDR2 FNYEAQ. With 5 bases removed from V and 0 bases from J, the gap between germline ends came to 5 bases. This chain's CDR3 is CASSPSSYEQYF. CDR3 coding DNA: TGTGCCAGCAGCCCAAGCTCCTACGAGCAGTACTTC.

The chain links TRBV4-2 to TRBJ2-7, with 9 nucleotides matching TRBD2. CDR3 length: 12 amino acids. Germline values: CDR1 LGHNA, CDR2 YNFKEQ. With 3 bases clipped from V and 7 bases from J, the junction kept 1 base outside the gene matches. The CDR3 protein is CASSQTSGEQYF. The CDR3 DNA follows: TGTGCCAGCAGCCAGACTAGCGGAGAGCAGTACTTC.

CDR3 in amino acids: CASSYGTSPYEQYF. The CDR3 nucleotides read TGTGCCAGCAGTTACGGCACCTCCCCCTACGAGCAGTACTTC. The chain combines TRBV6-5 with TRBJ2-7; D uncertain. Germline CDR1 is MNHEY and CDR2 is SVGAGI. Trimming shortened V by 2 bases and J by 2 bases, and 10 bases separated the two germline ends. The CDR3 loop spans 14 amino acids.

The V call is TRBV11-2, the J call TRBJ2-7; no firm D call. V lost 1 base, J lost 5 bases, and 18 bases lay in between. This CDR3 is built from 16 residues. Germline values: CDR1 SGHAT, CDR2 FQNNGV. CDR3 in amino acids: CASSLVEWGTHHEQYF. In DNA form, the CDR3 reads TGTGCCAGCAGCTTAGTAGAGTGGGGTACCCATCACGAGCAGTACTTC.

This clone was seen a single time. The V gene is TRBV2, the J gene TRBJ2-3, with 7 bases aligning to TRBD2. Per germline, CDR1 SNHLY and CDR2 FYNNEI. V shed 8 bases, J shed 1 base, and the junction held 9 bases outside the gene matches. There are 15 residues in the CDR3. For the CDR3, the DNA is TGTGCCAGCTCTGTAGCGGGTAGGGGCACAGATACGCAGTATTTT. Encoded protein: CASSVAGRGTDTQYF.

The gene calls are TRBV5-4 and TRBJ2-1, with D unresolved. The CDR3 length is 15 residues. The V end was cut by 2 bases, the J end by 0 bases, with 9 bases between. Per the germline V gene, CDR1 is SGHNT and CDR2 is YYREEE (reference sequence). CDR3 loop: CASSFDTLSYNEQFF. In DNA form, the CDR3 reads TGTGCCAGCAGCTTCGACACTCTCTCCTACAATGAGCAGTTCTTC.

The chain joins TRBV6-6 to TRBJ2-1, with D maybe TRBD1 (5 bases). CDR1 is MNHNY, CDR2 SVGAGI, per germline (reference sequence). V lost 2 bases to trimming and J lost 5 bases, with 16 bases between them. The CDR3 loop spans 16 amino acids. CDR3 DNA sequence: TGTGCCAGCAGTTACATACTCGCGGACAAAAACAATGAGCAGTTCTTC. This translates into CASSYILADKNNEQFF.

This clone was recorded a few times. The chain carries TRBV30 and TRBJ1-1; maybe TRBD1 (6 bases). This CDR3 is built from 14 residues. V gave up 1 base and J gave up 3 bases, with 12 bases separating them. The V gene's germline CDR1 is GTSNPN and CDR2 SVGIG (reference sequence). The CDR3 loop is CAWSADTGYTEAFF. In nucleotides, the CDR3 is TGTGCCTGGAGTGCGGACACAGGGTACACTGAAGCTTTCTTT. Variable domain in full (rest from reference TRBV30 and TRBJ1-1): SQTIHQWPATLVQPVGSPLSLECTVEGTSNPNLYWYRQAAGRGLQLLFYSVGIGQISSEVPQNLSASRPQDRQFILSSKKLLLSDSGFYLCAWSADTGYTEAFFGQGTRLTVV.

V is TRBV13 and J is TRBJ2-3; D might be TRBD1 (5 bases). Germline V gives CDR1 PRHDT, CDR2 FYEKMQ (reference sequence). Trimming cost V 5 bases and J 1 base, with 16 bases left between them. This CDR3 region has 16 residues. CDR3: CASSVRVPDGTDTQYF. DNA of the CDR3: TGTGCCAGCAGCGTCAGGGTACCGGACGGCACAGATACGCAGTATTTT.

The chain carries TRBV27 and TRBJ1-1; D not certain. The CDR3 is made up of 13 amino acids. The V gene lost 5 bases and the J gene lost 3 bases, with 10 bases spanning the gap. Per germline, CDR1 MNHEY and CDR2 SMNVEV (reference sequence). CDR3 sequence (DNA): TGTGCCAGCAGTAGGACCGGGGACACTGAAGCTTTCTTT. It codes for CASSRTGDTEAFF.

The rearrangement links TRBV6-1 to TRBJ2-1, with a tentative D call TRBD1 (5 bases). The length of the CDR3 is 13 residues. Deletions cut 3 bases from V and 7 bases from J, with 10 bases between. Per germline, CDR1 MNHNS and CDR2 SASEGT. The CDR3 DNA is TGTGCCAGCAGTGAGGGGCAGGGTAATGAGCAGTTCTTC. Residues: CASSEGQGNEQFF.

The chain uses TRBV4-1 and TRBJ2-1, with D unresolved. Germline V gene lookup returns CDR1 MGHRA and CDR2 YSYEKL. This CDR3 contains 14 residues. The germline V and J ends were trimmed by 4 bases and 1 base, with 8 bases remaining between them. In DNA form, the CDR3 reads TGCGCCAGCAGCCTAAGGGATTCCTACAATGAGCAGTTCTTC. This translates into CASSLRDSYNEQFF.

The chain couples TRBV6-6 to TRBJ2-2, with no clear D. CDR3 length: 12 amino acids. The germline CDR1 and CDR2 sequences are MNHNY and SVGAGI (reference sequence). V was cut by 4 bases and J by 4 bases, with 4 bases left in between. As DNA, the CDR3 is TGTGCCAGCAGTTCTTTCACCGGGGAGCTGTTTTTT. Protein: CASSSFTGELFF.

The genes are TRBV9 and TRBJ2-3; D tentatively reads TRBD1 or TRBD2 (5 bases each). The germline V gene has CDR1 SGDLS and CDR2 YYNGEE. Between the trimmed V and J ends, which lost 4 bases and 6 bases, there was a span of 18 bases. This CDR3 region has 15 residues. This CDR3 is CASSLGVKLLDTQYF. CDR3 nucleotide sequence: TGTGCCAGCAGCCTGGGGGTGAAGTTACTTGATACGCAGTATTTT.

The rearrangement uses TRBV5-6 and TRBJ1-1; TRBD1 matches at 8 bases. There are 18 residues in the CDR3. CDR1 is SGHDT, CDR2 YYEEEE, per germline. Trimming at V came to 4 bases and at J to 0 bases, leaving 14 bases not matched to a gene. The CDR3 DNA follows: TGTGCCAGCAGCGACCCCACCGGGACAGGTATTATGAACACTGAAGCTTTCTTT. Encoded protein: CASSDPTGTGIMNTEAFF.

V and J are TRBV6-5 and TRBJ1-2; D unresolved. The V and J ends lost 0 bases and 6 bases respectively, with 8 bases between them. The CDR3 spans 13 residues. Germline CDR1 is MNHEY and CDR2 is SVGAGI. The CDR3 nucleotides read TGTGCCAGCAGTTACTCGTCTAGAAATGGCTACACCTTC. As protein: CASSYSSRNGYTF.

In its sample, this clone was seen once. The chain links TRBV19 to TRBJ1-1, with 7 bases matching TRBD1. J lost 0 bases, V lost 5 bases, and 6 bases had no gene match. CDR1 LNHDA and CDR2 SQIVND come from the germline V gene (reference sequence). This CDR3 has 15 residues. Here the CDR3 reads CASSSTGIMNTEAFF. CDR3 nucleotide sequence: TGTGCCAGTAGTTCGACAGGGATAATGAACACTGAAGCTTTCTTT. Full variable domain (rest looked up from reference TRBV19 and TRBJ1-1): DGGITQSPKYLFRKEGQNVTLSCEQNLNHDAMYWYRQDPGQGLRLIYYSQIVNDFQKGDIAEGYSVSREKKESFPLTVTSAQKNPTAFYLCASSSTGIMNTEAFFGQGTRLTVV.

The V and J genes are TRBV28 and TRBJ1-2; maybe TRBD1 (6 bases). V was clipped by 1 base and J by 8 bases, with 14 bases between them. The CDR3 consists of 14 residues. Per the germline V gene, CDR1 is MDHEN and CDR2 is SYDVKM. The CDR3 here is CASSLLEGVKGYTF. CDR3 nucleotides: TGTGCCAGCAGTTTATTAGAGGGGGTGAAGGGCTACACCTTC.

The V call is TRBV7-2, the J call TRBJ1-1; no reliable D call. The CDR3 spans 14 residues. V was pared by 4 bases and J by 3 bases, with 12 bases between. Germline V gene lookup returns CDR1 SGHTA and CDR2 FQGNSA. CDR3 DNA sequence: TGTGCCAGCAGCTCCGTGGGTTTCGACACTGAAGCTTTCTTT. Amino acids: CASSSVGFDTEAFF. The variable domain in full, with the rest retrieved from reference TRBV7-2 and TRBJ1-1, is GAGVSQSPSNKVTEKGKDVELRCDPISGHTALYWYRQSLGQGLEFLIYFQGNSAPDKSGLPSDRFSAERTGGSVSTLTIQRTQQEDSAVYLCASSSVGFDTEAFFGQGTRLTVV.

This rearrangement joins TRBV9 to TRBJ1-2; D gene uncertain. CDR3 length: 12 residues. Germline CDR1 reads SGDLS; CDR2 reads YYNGEE. V was pared by 5 bases and J by 3 bases, with 8 bases between. The CDR3 region is CASSTDDYGYTF. CDR3 in DNA: TGTGCCAGCAGTACAGATGACTATGGCTACACCTTC.